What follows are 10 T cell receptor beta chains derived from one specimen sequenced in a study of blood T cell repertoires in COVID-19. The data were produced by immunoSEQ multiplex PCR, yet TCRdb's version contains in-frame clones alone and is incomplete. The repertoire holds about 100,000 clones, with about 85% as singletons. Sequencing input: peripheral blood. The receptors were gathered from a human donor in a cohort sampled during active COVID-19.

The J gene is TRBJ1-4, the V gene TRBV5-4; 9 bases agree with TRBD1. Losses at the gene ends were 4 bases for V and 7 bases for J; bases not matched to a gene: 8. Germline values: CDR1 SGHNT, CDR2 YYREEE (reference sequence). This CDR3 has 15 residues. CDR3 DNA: TGTGCCAGCAGCCAACAGGGGGCGCTTGGTGAAAAACTGTTTTTT. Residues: CASSQQGALGEKLFF.

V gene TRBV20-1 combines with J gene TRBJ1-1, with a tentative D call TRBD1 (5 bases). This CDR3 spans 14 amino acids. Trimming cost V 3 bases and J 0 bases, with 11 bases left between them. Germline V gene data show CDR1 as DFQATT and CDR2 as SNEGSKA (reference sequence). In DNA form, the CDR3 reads TGCAGTGCTAGTGAGACAGCACTGAACACTGAAGCTTTCTTT. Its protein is CSASETALNTEAFF.

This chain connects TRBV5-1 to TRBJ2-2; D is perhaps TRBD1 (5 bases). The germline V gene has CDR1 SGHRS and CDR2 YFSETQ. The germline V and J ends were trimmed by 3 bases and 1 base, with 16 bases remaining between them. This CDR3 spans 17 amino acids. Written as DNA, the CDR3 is TGCGCCAGCAGCTACCGGAAGGCAGGGTGGAACACCGGGGAGCTGTTTTTT. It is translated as CASSYRKAGWNTGELFF. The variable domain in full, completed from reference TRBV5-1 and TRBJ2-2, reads KAGVTQTPRYLIKTRGQQVTLSCSPISGHRSVSWYQQTPGQGLQFLFEYFSETQRNKGNFPGRFSGRQFSNSRSEMNVSTLELGDSALYLCASSYRKAGWNTGELFFGEGSRLTVL.

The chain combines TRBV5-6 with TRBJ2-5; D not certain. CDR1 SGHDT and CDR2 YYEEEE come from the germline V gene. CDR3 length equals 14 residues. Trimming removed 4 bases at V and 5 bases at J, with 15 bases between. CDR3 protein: CASSRPTVQETQYF. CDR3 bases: TGTGCCAGCAGCCGACCCACAGTACAGGAGACCCAGTACTTC. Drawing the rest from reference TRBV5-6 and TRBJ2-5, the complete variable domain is DAGVTQSPTHLIKTRGQQVTLRCSPKSGHDTVSWYQQALGQGPQFIFQYYEEEERQRGNFPDRFSGHQFPNYSSELNVNALLLGDSALYLCASSRPTVQETQYFGPGTRLLVL.

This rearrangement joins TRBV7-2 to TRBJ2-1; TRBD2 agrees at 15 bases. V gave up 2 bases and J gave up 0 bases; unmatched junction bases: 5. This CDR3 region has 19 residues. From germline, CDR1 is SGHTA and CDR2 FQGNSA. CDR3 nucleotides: TGTGCCAGCAGCTTACCTGGGACTAGCGGGAGGTCCTCCTACAATGAGCAGTTCTTC. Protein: CASSLPGTSGRSSYNEQFF.

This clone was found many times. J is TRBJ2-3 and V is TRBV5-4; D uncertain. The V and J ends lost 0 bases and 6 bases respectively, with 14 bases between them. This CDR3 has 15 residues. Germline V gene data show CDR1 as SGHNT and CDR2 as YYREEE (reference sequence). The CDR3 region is CASSLATQKADTQYF. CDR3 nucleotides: TGTGCCAGCAGCTTGGCGACCCAAAAAGCGGATACGCAGTATTTT.

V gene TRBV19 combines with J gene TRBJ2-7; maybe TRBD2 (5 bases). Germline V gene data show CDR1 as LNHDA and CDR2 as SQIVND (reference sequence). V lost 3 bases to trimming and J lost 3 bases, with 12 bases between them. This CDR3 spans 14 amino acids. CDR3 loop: CASSIQDGVYEQYF. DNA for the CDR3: TGTGCCAGTAGTATCCAGGACGGGGTCTACGAGCAGTACTTC.

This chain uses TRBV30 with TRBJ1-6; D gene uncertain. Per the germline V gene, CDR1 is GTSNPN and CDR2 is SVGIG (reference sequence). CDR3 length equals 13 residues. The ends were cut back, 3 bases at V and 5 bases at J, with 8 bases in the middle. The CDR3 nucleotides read TGTGCCTGGAGGGTTGCTAATAATTCACCCCTCCACTTT. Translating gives CAWRVANNSPLHF.

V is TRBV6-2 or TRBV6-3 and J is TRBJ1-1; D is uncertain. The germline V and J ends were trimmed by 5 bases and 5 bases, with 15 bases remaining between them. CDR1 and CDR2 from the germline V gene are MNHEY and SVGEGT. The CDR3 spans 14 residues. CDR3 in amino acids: CASSRGEVGTEAFF. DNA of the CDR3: TGTGCCAGCAGTCGCGGGGAAGTAGGGACTGAAGCTTTCTTT.

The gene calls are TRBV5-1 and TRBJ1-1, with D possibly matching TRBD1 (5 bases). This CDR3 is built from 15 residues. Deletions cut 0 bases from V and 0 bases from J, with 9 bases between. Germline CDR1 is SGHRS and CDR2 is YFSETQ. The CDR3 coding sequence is TGCGCCAGCAGCTTGGAGGGGACTCTGAACACTGAAGCTTTCTTT. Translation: CASSLEGTLNTEAFF. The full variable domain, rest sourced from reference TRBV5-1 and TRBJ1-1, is KAGVTQTPRYLIKTRGQQVTLSCSPISGHRSVSWYQQTPGQGLQFLFEYFSETQRNKGNFPGRFSGRQFSNSRSEMNVSTLELGDSALYLCASSLEGTLNTEAFFGQGTRLTVV.